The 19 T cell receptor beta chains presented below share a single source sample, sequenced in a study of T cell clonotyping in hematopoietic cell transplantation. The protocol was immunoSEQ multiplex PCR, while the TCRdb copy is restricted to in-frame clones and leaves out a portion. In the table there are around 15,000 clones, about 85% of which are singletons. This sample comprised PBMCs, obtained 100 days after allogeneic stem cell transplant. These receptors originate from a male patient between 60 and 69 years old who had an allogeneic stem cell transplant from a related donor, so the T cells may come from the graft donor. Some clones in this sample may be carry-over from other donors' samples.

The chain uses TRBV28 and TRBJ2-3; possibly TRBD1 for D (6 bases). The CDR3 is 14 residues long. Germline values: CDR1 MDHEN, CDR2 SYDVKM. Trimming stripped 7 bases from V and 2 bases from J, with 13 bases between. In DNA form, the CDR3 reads TGTGCCAGCATACCGGACAGATTCACAGATACGCAGTATTTT. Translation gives CASIPDRFTDTQYF.

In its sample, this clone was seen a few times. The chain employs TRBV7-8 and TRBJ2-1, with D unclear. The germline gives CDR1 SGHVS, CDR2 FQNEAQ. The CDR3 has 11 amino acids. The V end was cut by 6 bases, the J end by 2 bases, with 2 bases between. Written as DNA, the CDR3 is TGTGCCAGCAGTCCCTACAATGAGCAGTTCTTC. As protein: CASSPYNEQFF.

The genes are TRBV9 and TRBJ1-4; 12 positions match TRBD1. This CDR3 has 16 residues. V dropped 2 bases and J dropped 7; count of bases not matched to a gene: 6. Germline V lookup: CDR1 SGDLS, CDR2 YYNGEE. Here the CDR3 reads CASSVGTGGFPEKLFF. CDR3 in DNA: TGTGCCAGCAGCGTCGGGACAGGGGGCTTCCCTGAAAAACTGTTTTTT.

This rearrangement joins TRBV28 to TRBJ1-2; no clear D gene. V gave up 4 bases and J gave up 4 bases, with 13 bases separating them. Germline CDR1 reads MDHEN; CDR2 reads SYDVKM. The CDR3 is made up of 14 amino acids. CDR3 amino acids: CASSSPTNPYGYTF. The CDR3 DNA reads TGTGCCAGCAGTTCTCCCACAAACCCCTATGGCTACACCTTC.

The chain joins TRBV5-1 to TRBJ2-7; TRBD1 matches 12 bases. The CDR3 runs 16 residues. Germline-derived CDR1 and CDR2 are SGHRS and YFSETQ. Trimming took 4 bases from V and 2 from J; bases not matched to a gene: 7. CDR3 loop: CASSARGTGGAYEQYF. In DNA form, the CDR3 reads TGCGCCAGCAGCGCGAGGGGGACAGGGGGCGCCTACGAGCAGTACTTC.

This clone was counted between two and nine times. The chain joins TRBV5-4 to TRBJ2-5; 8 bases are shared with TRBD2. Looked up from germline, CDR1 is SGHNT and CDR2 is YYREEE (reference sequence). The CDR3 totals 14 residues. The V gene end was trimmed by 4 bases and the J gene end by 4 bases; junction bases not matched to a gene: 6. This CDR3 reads CASSRAGGGETQYF. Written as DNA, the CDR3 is TGTGCCAGCAGCAGGGCGGGGGGAGGAGAGACCCAGTACTTC.

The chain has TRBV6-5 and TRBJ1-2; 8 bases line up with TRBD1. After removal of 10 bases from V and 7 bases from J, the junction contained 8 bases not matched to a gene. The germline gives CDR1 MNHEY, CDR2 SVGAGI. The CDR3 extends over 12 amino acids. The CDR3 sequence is CATYRGVSGYTF. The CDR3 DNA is TGTGCCACTTACAGGGGGGTTTCTGGCTACACCTTC.

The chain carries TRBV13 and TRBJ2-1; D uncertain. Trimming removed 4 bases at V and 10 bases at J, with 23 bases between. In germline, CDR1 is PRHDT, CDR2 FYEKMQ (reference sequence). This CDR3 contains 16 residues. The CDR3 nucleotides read TGTGCCAGCAGCTCCACACAGACCGGTTTGGTTATAGAGCAGTTCTTC. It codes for CASSSTQTGLVIEQFF.

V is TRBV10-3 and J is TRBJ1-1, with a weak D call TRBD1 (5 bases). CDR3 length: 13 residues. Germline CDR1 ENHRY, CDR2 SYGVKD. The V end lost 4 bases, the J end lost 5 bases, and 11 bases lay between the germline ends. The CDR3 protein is CAISVREVTEAFF. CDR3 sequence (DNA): TGTGCCATCAGTGTCAGGGAGGTGACTGAAGCTTTCTTT.

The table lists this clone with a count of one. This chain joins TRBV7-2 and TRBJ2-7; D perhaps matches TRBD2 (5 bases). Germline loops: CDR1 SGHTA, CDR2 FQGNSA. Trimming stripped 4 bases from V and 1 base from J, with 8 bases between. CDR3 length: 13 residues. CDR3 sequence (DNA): TGTGCCAGCAGCTCGCGGACTTCCTACGAGCAGTACTTC. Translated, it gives CASSSRTSYEQYF.

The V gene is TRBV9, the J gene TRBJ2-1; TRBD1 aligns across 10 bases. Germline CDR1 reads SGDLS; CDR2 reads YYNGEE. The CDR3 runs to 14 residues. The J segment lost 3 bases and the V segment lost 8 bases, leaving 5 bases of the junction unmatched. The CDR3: CARPGQGNYNEQFF. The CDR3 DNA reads TGTGCCAGACCGGGACAGGGGAACTACAATGAGCAGTTCTTC.

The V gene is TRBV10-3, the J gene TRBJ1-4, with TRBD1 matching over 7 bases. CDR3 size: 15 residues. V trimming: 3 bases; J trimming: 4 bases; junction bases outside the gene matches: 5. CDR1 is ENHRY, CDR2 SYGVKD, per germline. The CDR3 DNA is TGTGCCATCAGTGAAGGGGGACAGATTAATGAAAAACTGTTTTTT. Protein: CAISEGGQINEKLFF.

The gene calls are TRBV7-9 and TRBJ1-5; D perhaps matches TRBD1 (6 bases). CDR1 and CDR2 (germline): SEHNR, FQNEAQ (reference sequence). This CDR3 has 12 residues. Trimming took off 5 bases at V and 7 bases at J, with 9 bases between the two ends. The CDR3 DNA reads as TGTGCCAGCAGCCCAGGGGACCAGCCCCAGCATTTT. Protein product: CASSPGDQPQHF.

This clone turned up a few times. CDR3 amino acids: CASSYGSTEAFF. The CDR3 coding sequence is TGTGCCAGCAGTTACGGTTCAACTGAAGCTTTCTTT. This rearrangement joins TRBV6-5 to TRBJ1-1; D remains ambiguous. V dropped 2 bases and J dropped 5 bases, with 6 bases sitting between them. The CDR3 has 12 amino acids. Germline CDR1 is MNHEY and CDR2 is SVGAGI.

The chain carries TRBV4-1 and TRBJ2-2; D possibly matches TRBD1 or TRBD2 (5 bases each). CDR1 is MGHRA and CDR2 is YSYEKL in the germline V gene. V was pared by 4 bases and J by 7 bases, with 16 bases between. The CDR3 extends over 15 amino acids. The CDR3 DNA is TGCGCCAGCAGCCCCGGTTCTCGGGGCCACGGGGAGCTGTTTTTT. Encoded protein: CASSPGSRGHGELFF.

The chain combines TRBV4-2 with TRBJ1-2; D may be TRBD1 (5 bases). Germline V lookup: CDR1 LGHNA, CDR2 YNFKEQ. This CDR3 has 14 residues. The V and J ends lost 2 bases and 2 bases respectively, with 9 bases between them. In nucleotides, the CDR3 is TGTGCCAGCAGCCAACCGACAGTAAACTATGGCTACACCTTC. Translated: CASSQPTVNYGYTF.

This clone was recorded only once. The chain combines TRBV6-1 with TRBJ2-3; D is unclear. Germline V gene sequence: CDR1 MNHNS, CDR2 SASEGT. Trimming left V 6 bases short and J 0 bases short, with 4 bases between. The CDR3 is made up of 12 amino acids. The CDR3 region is CASRGSTDTQYF. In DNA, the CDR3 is TGTGCCAGCAGGGGCAGCACAGATACGCAGTATTTT.

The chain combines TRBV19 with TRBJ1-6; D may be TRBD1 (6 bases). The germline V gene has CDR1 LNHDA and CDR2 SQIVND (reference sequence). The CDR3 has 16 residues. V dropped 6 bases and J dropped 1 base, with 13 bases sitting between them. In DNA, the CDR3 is TGTGCCAGTAGCAGGGGTATTAGGTCCTATAATTCACCCCTCCACTTT. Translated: CASSRGIRSYNSPLHF.

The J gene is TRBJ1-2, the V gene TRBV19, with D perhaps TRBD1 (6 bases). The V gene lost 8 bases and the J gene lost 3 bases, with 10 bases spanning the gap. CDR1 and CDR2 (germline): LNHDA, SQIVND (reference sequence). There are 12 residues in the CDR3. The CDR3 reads CASSRQDYGYTF. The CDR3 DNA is TGTGCCAGTTCCCGACAGGACTATGGCTACACCTTC.